This paragraph reports one T cell receptor (beta chain). V was pared by 6 bases and J by 9 bases, with 16 bases of the junction left unmatched. CDR3 length: 15 residues. CDR1 and CDR2 from the germline V gene are MNHEY and SVGAGI. In the study's own analysis: Quantification of nucleated cells was approximated via reference gene primer amplification. Profiling relied on immunoSEQ multiplex PCR, and the TCRdb table lists in-frame clones only, not all of them. V, J and clone size are taken as reported in that table, and D and trimming were inferred from the DNA itself. This repertoire shows some 150,000 clones, over 75% found once; its top ten account for about 1.2%. The source of the sample is a study of blood T cell repertoires in COVID-19. For the study at large: Spain, Italy and the United States supplied samples that represented acute and convalescent COVID-19. T cells, B-cell-depleted T cells, or PBMCs supplied cDNA or gDNA.

Sample: peripheral blood. The TCR comes from a man aged 55 to 70 who had recovered from COVID-19. The rearrangement uses TRBV6-5 and TRBJ1-1; 7 bases line up with TRBD1. CDR3 in DNA: TGTGCCAGCAGCCCCCTTCAGGGGGTGGGTCGTAAAGCTTTCTTT. Translated: CASSPLQGVGRKAFF.